This is a list of T cell receptor beta chains from one sample in a study of human thymus T cells. Measured with immunoSEQ multiplex PCR; TCRdb has only the in-frame clones, and not every one. The sample includes tens of thousands of clones, 85% to 95% of them seen just once. Input material: thymus tissue. The receptors were gathered from a girl under three years old with a congenital heart defect but otherwise immunologically healthy. The CDR3 runs from the conserved cysteine through the conserved F or W. D genes are given only for firm matches. Not all rows give a size; the values are once, few, many and, for expanded clones, a class.

CDR3nt: TGCGCCAGCAACCAACCGGGGGACAGCGATGGCTACACCTTC
CDR3aa: CASNQPGDSDGYTF
j_gene: TRBJ1-2
v_gene: TRBV5-1
abundance: -
d_gene: TRBD1

CDR3nt: TGTGCCAGCAGCTTGGGGCGGACAGGGGTGGGCCGCTCTGGGGCCAACGTCCTGACTTTC
CDR3aa: CASSLGRTGVGRSGANVLTF
j_gene: TRBJ2-6
v_gene: TRBV5-8
abundance: -
d_gene: TRBD1

CDR3nt: TGTGCCAGCAGTTACTCGCGACTTCTCTCTGGAAACACCATATATTTT
CDR3aa: CASSYSRLLSGNTIYF
j_gene: TRBJ1-3
v_gene: TRBV6-5
abundance: -
d_gene: -

CDR3nt: TGTGCCAGCAGCTTGGGCCGACGAACAGGGAGGACCTACGAGCAGTACTTC
CDR3aa: CASSLGRRTGRTYEQYF
j_gene: TRBJ2-7
v_gene: TRBV5-6
abundance: -
d_gene: -

CDR3nt: TGTGCCAGCAGCCACCGAGAATCGGACGGGGTCTATGGCTACACCTTC
CDR3aa: CASSHRESDGVYGYTF
j_gene: TRBJ1-2
v_gene: TRBV14
abundance: once
d_gene: -

CDR3nt: TGTGCCAGCAGCTACCGGACAGGGCTTTTTACAGATACGCAGTATTTT
CDR3aa: CASSYRTGLFTDTQYF
j_gene: TRBJ2-3
v_gene: TRBV11-2
abundance: -
d_gene: TRBD1

CDR3nt: TGCACCAGCAGCCCCCGCGGCGGGGCCGAGCAGTACTTC
CDR3aa: CTSSPRGGAEQYF
j_gene: TRBJ2-7
v_gene: TRBV1
abundance: -
d_gene: -

CDR3nt: TGTGCCAGCAGCTGGGACCCGGGCCGGGACGGACCCTACGAGCAGTACTTC
CDR3aa: CASSWDPGRDGPYEQYF
j_gene: TRBJ2-7
v_gene: TRBV5-6
abundance: -
d_gene: -

CDR3nt: TGTGCCAGCAGCGTACAGGGCCACGAGCAGTACTTC
CDR3aa: CASSVQGHEQYF
j_gene: TRBJ2-7
v_gene: TRBV5-6
abundance: -
d_gene: -

CDR3nt: TGTGCCAGCAGTGAAGCGGGACAGGGGGCCATCCAGGGCGCTTCCTTCTATGGCTACACCTTC
CDR3aa: CASSEAGQGAIQGASFYGYTF
j_gene: TRBJ1-2
v_gene: TRBV6-1
abundance: -
d_gene: TRBD1

CDR3nt: TGTGCCAGCAGTGAATCGGGGGGGGACTCCCGAGGCACAGATACGCAGTATTTT
CDR3aa: CASSESGGDSRGTDTQYF
j_gene: TRBJ2-3
v_gene: TRBV2
abundance: -
d_gene: TRBD2

CDR3nt: TGCAGCCTAACCACAGGGACGGATGAAAAACTGTTTTTT
CDR3aa: CSLTTGTDEKLFF
j_gene: TRBJ1-4
v_gene: TRBV29-1
abundance: -
d_gene: -

CDR3nt: TGCAGCGTCGTTACAGGGATTCCCGGCTACACCTTC
CDR3aa: CSVVTGIPGYTF
j_gene: TRBJ1-2
v_gene: TRBV29-1
abundance: -
d_gene: -

CDR3nt: TGTGCCAGCAGCGCGCCCCCCCAGGCCCAAGAGACCCAGTACTTC
CDR3aa: CASSAPPQAQETQYF
j_gene: TRBJ2-5
v_gene: TRBV5-4
abundance: -
d_gene: -

CDR3nt: TGTGCCATCAGTGAGTTGTATTCCTACAATGAGCAGTTCTTC
CDR3aa: CAISELYSYNEQFF
j_gene: TRBJ2-1
v_gene: TRBV10-3
abundance: -
d_gene: -

CDR3nt: TGTGCCAGCAGTTTACAGGGAAACACCATATATTTT
CDR3aa: CASSLQGNTIYF
j_gene: TRBJ1-3
v_gene: TRBV25-1
abundance: -
d_gene: -

CDR3nt: TGTGCCAGCAGTAAAGGGGAGTGGGCGAACACTGAAGCTTTCTTT
CDR3aa: CASSKGEWANTEAFF
j_gene: TRBJ1-1
v_gene: TRBV28
abundance: -
d_gene: -

CDR3nt: TGTGCCAGCAGTCGGCGGAGGGACGGTGCGTATGGCTACACCTTC
CDR3aa: CASSRRRDGAYGYTF
j_gene: TRBJ1-2
v_gene: TRBV28
abundance: -
d_gene: -

CDR3nt: TGCAGCACTGGAACTAATGAAAAACTGTTTTTT
CDR3aa: CSTGTNEKLFF
j_gene: TRBJ1-4
v_gene: TRBV20-1
abundance: -
d_gene: -

CDR3nt: TGTGCCAGTAGTGGACAGTACCTCTATGGCTACACCTTC
CDR3aa: CASSGQYLYGYTF
j_gene: TRBJ1-2
v_gene: TRBV19
abundance: -
d_gene: -

CDR3nt: TGTGCCAGCAGGAATAGGGCGGGTCCTAACTATGGCTACACCTTC
CDR3aa: CASRNRAGPNYGYTF
j_gene: TRBJ1-2
v_gene: TRBV11-2
abundance: -
d_gene: -

CDR3nt: TGTGCCAGCAGTGCCCACTACGAGCAGTACTTC
CDR3aa: CASSAHYEQYF
j_gene: TRBJ2-7
v_gene: TRBV25-1
abundance: -
d_gene: -

CDR3nt: TGTGCCAGTAGTGCAGGCGATGCAACTAATGAAAAACTGTTTTTT
CDR3aa: CASSAGDATNEKLFF
j_gene: TRBJ1-4
v_gene: TRBV19
abundance: -
d_gene: -

CDR3nt: TGTGCCAGCAGTTCAGAGACAGGCACAGATACGCAGTATTTT
CDR3aa: CASSSETGTDTQYF
j_gene: TRBJ2-3
v_gene: TRBV28
abundance: -
d_gene: -

CDR3nt: TGTGCCAGCAGCCGAGAGGGACTAGGCCCCTACGAGCAGTACTTC
CDR3aa: CASSREGLGPYEQYF
j_gene: TRBJ2-7
v_gene: TRBV14
abundance: -
d_gene: TRBD2

CDR3nt: TGTGCCAGCAGCTTGGTGTCAGGACCATTTCGGGAGGGCTACACCTTC
CDR3aa: CASSLVSGPFREGYTF
j_gene: TRBJ1-2
v_gene: TRBV5-4
abundance: -
d_gene: -

CDR3nt: TGTGCCAGCAGGGGGCTTGAAGGGCTCACTGAAGCTTTCTTT
CDR3aa: CASRGLEGLTEAFF
j_gene: TRBJ1-1
v_gene: TRBV28
abundance: -
d_gene: -

CDR3nt: TGTGCCAGCAGCTTTAAAGGCTGCTCTGGGGCCAACGTCCTGACTTTC
CDR3aa: CASSFKGCSGANVLTF
j_gene: TRBJ2-6
v_gene: TRBV7-9
abundance: once
d_gene: -

CDR3nt: TGTGCCAGCAGCTTGGCGGGCCCCAATGAGCAGTTCTTC
CDR3aa: CASSLAGPNEQFF
j_gene: TRBJ2-1
v_gene: TRBV5-4
abundance: -
d_gene: -

CDR3nt: TGTGCCAGCAGTCCCCTTCGAGACAGGGAGTATGGCTACACCTTC
CDR3aa: CASSPLRDREYGYTF
j_gene: TRBJ1-2
v_gene: TRBV7-9
abundance: -
d_gene: TRBD1

CDR3nt: TGTGCCAGTAGGCTCAGGGGACAGGAGAACTACGAGCAGTACTTC
CDR3aa: CASRLRGQENYEQYF
j_gene: TRBJ2-7
v_gene: TRBV19
abundance: -
d_gene: TRBD1

CDR3nt: TGTGCCAGCGGACTGACTAGAAGTCAGGACGAGCAGTACTTC
CDR3aa: CASGLTRSQDEQYF
j_gene: TRBJ2-7
v_gene: TRBV28
abundance: -
d_gene: -

CDR3nt: TGCGCCAGCAGCGCCGGGACAGTGCAGTACTTC
CDR3aa: CASSAGTVQYF
j_gene: TRBJ2-7
v_gene: TRBV5-1
abundance: -
d_gene: TRBD1

CDR3nt: TGTGCCAGCGGAACCGGGACAGCTTATCCTAACTATGGCTACACCTTC
CDR3aa: CASGTGTAYPNYGYTF
j_gene: TRBJ1-2
v_gene: TRBV7-2
abundance: once
d_gene: TRBD1

CDR3nt: TGTGCCAGCAGCGTAGGGAGGCCTTACACAGATACGCAGTATTTT
CDR3aa: CASSVGRPYTDTQYF
j_gene: TRBJ2-3
v_gene: TRBV9
abundance: once
d_gene: -

CDR3nt: TGTGCCACCAGCAGAATAACAGGGCTGTATAGCAATCAGCCCCAGCATTTT
CDR3aa: CATSRITGLYSNQPQHF
j_gene: TRBJ1-5
v_gene: TRBV15
abundance: -
d_gene: -

CDR3nt: TGTGCCAGCAGTGAACAGGAGACCCCCGGCAATGAGCAGTTCTTC
CDR3aa: CASSEQETPGNEQFF
j_gene: TRBJ2-1
v_gene: TRBV25-1
abundance: -
d_gene: -

CDR3nt: TGTGCCAGAAGACTTTTGAGGGAGGTGGGGACTGAAGCTTTCTTT
CDR3aa: CARRLLREVGTEAFF
j_gene: TRBJ1-1
v_gene: TRBV19
abundance: -
d_gene: -

CDR3nt: TGTGCCAGCAGTTACTACAGGGGCGGGGAGCTGTTTTTT
CDR3aa: CASSYYRGGELFF
j_gene: TRBJ2-2
v_gene: TRBV11-2
abundance: -
d_gene: TRBD1

CDR3nt: TGTGCCAGCAGCTTATCCCGGGTATACTACGAGCAGTACTTC
CDR3aa: CASSLSRVYYEQYF
j_gene: TRBJ2-7
v_gene: TRBV7-2
abundance: -
d_gene: -

CDR3nt: TGTGCCAGTACCGTTCGGGGCACTCCCTCGGACAGCTATGGCTACACCTTC
CDR3aa: CASTVRGTPSDSYGYTF
j_gene: TRBJ1-2
v_gene: TRBV19
abundance: few
d_gene: -